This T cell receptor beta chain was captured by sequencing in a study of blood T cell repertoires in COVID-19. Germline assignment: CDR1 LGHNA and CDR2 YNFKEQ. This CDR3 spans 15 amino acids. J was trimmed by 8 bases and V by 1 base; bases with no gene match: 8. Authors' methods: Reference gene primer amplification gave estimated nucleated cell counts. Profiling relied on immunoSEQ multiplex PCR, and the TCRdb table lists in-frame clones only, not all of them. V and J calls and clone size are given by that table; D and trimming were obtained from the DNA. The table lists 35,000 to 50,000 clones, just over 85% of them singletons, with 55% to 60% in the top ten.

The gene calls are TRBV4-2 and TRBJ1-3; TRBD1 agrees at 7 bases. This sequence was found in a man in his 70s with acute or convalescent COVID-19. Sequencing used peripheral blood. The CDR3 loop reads CASSQARQGPDTIYF. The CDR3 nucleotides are TGTGCCAGCAGCCAAGCCCGACAGGGCCCTGACACCATATATTTT.